These 5 T cell receptor beta chains were all obtained from the same sample, sequenced in a study of T cell changes during pregnancy in multiple sclerosis. Here immunoSEQ multiplex PCR was the method, and the copy in TCRdb shows in-frame clones only, minus some. The sample holds around 63,000 clones, around 94% seen once. The sample consisted of CD8+ T cells from peripheral blood mononuclear cells, taken in the third trimester of pregnancy. These receptors all come from a female donor in good health, enrolled as a control in a pregnancy study.

The rearrangement joins TRBV7-2 to TRBJ2-7; D gene uncertain. The CDR3 is 16 amino acids. Trimming removed 1 base from V and 0 bases from J, with 13 bases in between. Germline V gene data show CDR1 as SGHTA and CDR2 as FQGNSA. CDR3: CASSLEATRSSYEQYF. The CDR3 bases are TGTGCCAGCAGCTTAGAAGCGACCCGGAGCTCCTACGAGCAGTACTTC.

This chain joins TRBV6-5 and TRBJ1-2, with D perhaps matching TRBD1 (6 bases). CDR1 is MNHEY, CDR2 SVGAGI, per germline. Trimming took off 6 bases at V and 4 bases at J, with 12 bases between the two ends. The CDR3 loop spans 13 amino acids. The CDR3 here is CASSRGQSYGYTF. CDR3 nucleotide sequence: TGTGCCAGCAGCCGCGGACAGAGCTATGGCTACACCTTC.

The chain carries TRBV13 and TRBJ2-7; the match to TRBD2 covers 9 bases. V lost 3 bases and J lost 4; bases outside the gene matches: 1. The CDR3 contains 13 residues. In germline, CDR1 is PRHDT, CDR2 FYEKMQ (reference sequence). This chain's CDR3 is CASSLAGGYEQYF. In DNA form, the CDR3 reads TGTGCCAGCAGCTTGGCGGGGGGGTACGAGCAGTACTTC.

The V gene is TRBV4-3, the J gene TRBJ2-3; weak D call: TRBD2 (6 bases). Germline V gene lookup returns CDR1 LGHNA and CDR2 YSLEER. The ends were cut back, 0 bases at V and 5 bases at J, with 18 bases in the middle. CDR3 length: 17 amino acids. The CDR3 region is CASSQDKFGEEGDTQYF. CDR3 bases: TGCGCCAGCAGCCAAGACAAATTCGGGGAGGAGGGAGATACGCAGTATTTT.

The CDR3 loop reads CASRGAGADTQYF. CDR3 DNA sequence: TGTGCCAGCAGGGGTGCGGGAGCAGATACGCAGTATTTT. The genes are TRBV7-9 and TRBJ2-3; 7 bases are shared with TRBD2. The CDR3 runs to 13 residues. V lost 6 bases to trimming and J lost 4 bases; unmatched junction nucleotides: 4. Looked up from germline, CDR1 is SEHNR and CDR2 is FQNEAQ (reference sequence).